What follows are 16 T cell receptor beta chains derived from one specimen sequenced in a study of blood T cell repertoires in COVID-19. The method was immunoSEQ multiplex PCR; TCRdb's version includes in-frame clones alone and lacks a portion of them. The sample includes 540,000 or so clones, approximately 88% seen only once; the top ten take 7.5% to 9.5%. Sequences were obtained from peripheral blood. Receptors originate from a woman aged 45 to 65 with COVID-19, enrolled during active disease.

The chain carries TRBV2 and TRBJ2-3; the D is unclear. This CDR3 is 13 amino acids long. Between the trimmed V and J ends, which lost 1 base and 4 bases, there was a span of 6 bases. The germline CDR1 and CDR2 sequences are SNHLY and FYNNEI. CDR3 in DNA: TGTGCCAGCAGTGAAGACCGCGCAGATACGCAGTATTTT. It yields the protein CASSEDRADTQYF.

The chain combines TRBV6-5 with TRBJ1-6; 8 nucleotides match TRBD1. This CDR3 contains 15 residues. J gave up 5 bases and V 5 bases, and 5 bases lay outside the gene matches. From germline, CDR1 is MNHEY and CDR2 SVGAGI. The DNA for the CDR3 is TGTGCCAGCAGTCCTGGGACAGGAAATAATTCACCCCTCCACTTT. As protein: CASSPGTGNNSPLHF.

This chain joins TRBV5-5 and TRBJ1-4; 10 bases are shared with TRBD1. V shed 3 bases and J 8 bases; nucleotides not matched to a gene: 4. Germline values: CDR1 SGHKS, CDR2 YYEKEE (reference sequence). CDR3 length: 14 residues. The CDR3 spells CASSWTGGEEKLFF. As DNA, the CDR3 is TGTGCCAGCAGCTGGACAGGGGGAGAGGAAAAACTGTTTTTT. Using reference TRBV5-5 and TRBJ1-4 for the parts outside the CDR3, the full variable domain is DAGVTQSPTHLIKTRGQQVTLRCSPISGHKSVSWYQQVLGQGPQFIFQYYEKEERGRGNFPDRFSARQFPNYSSELNVNALLLGDSALYLCASSWTGGEEKLFFGSGTQLSVL.

This sequence joins TRBV24-1 and TRBJ2-5; D possibly corresponds to TRBD2 (7 bases). CDR1 and CDR2 (germline): KGHDR, SFDVKD. This CDR3 has 16 residues. V was clipped by 4 bases and J by 5 bases, with 19 bases between them. In nucleotides, the CDR3 is TGTGCCACCAGTGACCCCGGACAGCGGGGATCGGAGACCCAGTACTTC. This encodes CATSDPGQRGSETQYF.

The chain joins TRBV18 to TRBJ1-4; 7 nucleotides match TRBD1. From germline, CDR1 is KGHSH and CDR2 LQKENI. The CDR3 loop spans 17 amino acids. With 2 bases clipped from V and 1 base from J, the junction kept 7 bases outside the gene matches. The CDR3: CASSPSRQGGTNEKLFF. The CDR3 bases are TGTGCCAGCTCACCAAGTCGGCAGGGGGGAACTAATGAAAAACTGTTTTTT.

This sequence joins TRBV2 and TRBJ2-2; perhaps TRBD2 as D (5 bases). Germline V gene lookup returns CDR1 SNHLY and CDR2 FYNNEI. The CDR3 extends over 15 amino acids. V was cut by 1 base and J by 1 base, with 7 bases left in between. CDR3 protein: CASSEGRGNTGELFF. The CDR3 DNA reads TGTGCCAGCAGTGAAGGTCGGGGGAACACCGGGGAGCTGTTTTTT.

J is TRBJ1-6 and V is TRBV19; 7 bases agree with TRBD1. Trimming removed 0 bases from V and 13 bases from J; junction bases left unmatched: 9. The CDR3 is 15 amino acids. Germline lookup yields CDR1 LNHDA and CDR2 SQIVND (reference sequence). The CDR3 protein is CASSIDHRGRGPLHF. DNA of the CDR3: TGTGCCAGTAGTATAGATCACAGGGGCAGGGGGCCCCTCCACTTT.

This rearrangement joins TRBV5-6 to TRBJ2-2; 7 nucleotides match TRBD1. V gave up 5 bases and J gave up 7 bases; unmatched junction bases: 5. Germline CDR1 reads SGHDT; CDR2 reads YYEEEE. CDR3 length: 13 amino acids. The CDR3 reads CASRGQFIGELFF. For the CDR3, the DNA is TGTGCCAGCAGGGGACAGTTCATCGGGGAGCTGTTTTTT.

The rearrangement links TRBV27 to TRBJ2-7, with D unclear. V was trimmed by 0 bases and J by 1 base, leaving 4 bases between them. The CDR3 sequence is 13 residues long. Germline CDR1 MNHEY, CDR2 SMNVEV (reference sequence). The CDR3 DNA reads as TGTGCCAGCAGTTTATCGACATCCTACGAGCAGTACTTC. Its translation: CASSLSTSYEQYF.

CDR3 sequence: CASSRTSNEQFF. Here the CDR3 DNA reads TGTGCCAGCAGCCGGACTAGCAATGAGCAGTTCTTC. This sequence joins TRBV3-1 (or the pseudogene TRBV3-2) and TRBJ2-1; 7 bases map to TRBD2. V dropped 4 bases and J dropped 6; count of bases not matched to a gene: 0. Per the germline V gene, CDR1 is LGHDT and CDR2 is YNNKEL (reference sequence). The CDR3 runs 12 residues.

The V call is TRBV4-1, the J call TRBJ2-7; D is possibly TRBD2 (6 bases). The CDR3 extends over 13 amino acids. Germline-derived CDR1 and CDR2 are MGHRA and YSYEKL. V was pared by 4 bases and J by 4 bases, with 11 bases between. CDR3: CASSPGLLYEQYF. As DNA, the CDR3 is TGCGCCAGCAGCCCGGGACTGCTATACGAGCAGTACTTC.

This rearrangement joins TRBV3-1 (or the pseudogene TRBV3-2) to TRBJ1-6; possible D gene TRBD1, 5 bases. The CDR3 spans 14 residues. V was shortened by 3 bases and J by 7 bases, with 10 bases between the two germline ends. In germline, CDR1 is LGHDT, CDR2 YNNKEL (reference sequence). CDR3 nucleotide sequence: TGTGCCAGCAGCCACCAGGGCGAGAATTCACCCCTCCACTTT. As protein: CASSHQGENSPLHF.

The gene calls are TRBV19 and TRBJ2-3; TRBD2 matches 15 bases. Germline V gene sequence: CDR1 LNHDA, CDR2 SQIVND (reference sequence). This CDR3 has 18 amino acids. V was pared by 6 bases and J by 2 bases, with 9 bases of the junction left unmatched. DNA of the CDR3: TGTGCCAGTAGCCGCCGGGGACTAGCGGGGGGACTCACAGATACGCAGTATTTT. It yields the protein CASSRRGLAGGLTDTQYF.

The sample holds one count of this clone. The rearrangement joins TRBV19 to TRBJ2-7, with 7 bases aligning to TRBD2. With V trimmed by 6 bases and J by 0 bases, 11 bases remained unmatched. CDR3 length: 16 residues. The germline gives CDR1 LNHDA, CDR2 SQIVND (reference sequence). CDR3 region: CASRPSGAGYSYEQYF. The CDR3 nucleotides read TGTGCCAGTAGACCCAGCGGGGCGGGGTACTCCTACGAGCAGTACTTC.

The count of this clone is one. The CDR3 DNA is TGCGCCAGCAGCTCTTTTAATGAGCAGTTCTTC. This translates into CASSSFNEQFF. The rearrangement joins TRBV5-1 to TRBJ2-1, with D uncertain. The germline V and J ends were trimmed by 3 bases and 7 bases, with 5 bases remaining between them. The CDR3 spans 11 residues. Germline V CDR1 and CDR2: SGHRS, YFSETQ.

The sample holds one count of this clone. V is TRBV19 and J is TRBJ1-5; D not certain. The V and J ends lost 3 bases and 1 base respectively, with 16 bases between them. Germline CDR1 LNHDA, CDR2 SQIVND (reference sequence). The CDR3 sequence is 17 residues long. The CDR3, as DNA: TGTGCCAGTAGTATGGGTTGGTGGCGGAAGAGCAATCAGCCCCAGCATTTT. Translation gives CASSMGWWRKSNQPQHF. Based on the CDR3 plus reference TRBV19 and TRBJ1-5, the full variable domain is DGGITQSPKYLFRKEGQNVTLSCEQNLNHDAMYWYRQDPGQGLRLIYYSQIVNDFQKGDIAEGYSVSREKKESFPLTVTSAQKNPTAFYLCASSMGWWRKSNQPQHFGDGTRLSIL.